The 11 T cell receptor beta chains reported below all come from one sample, sequenced in a study of T cells in Graves' hyperthyroidism and ophthalmopathy. RNA transcripts gave rise to amplified TCR beta CDR3 regions. The HTBI primer set served for first-round RT-PCR of the TCR CDR3. TCRdb independently ran MiXCR on the multiplex PCR reads; one entry per CDR3 protein. This sample has roughly 740,000 distinct CDR3 sequences, with 15% to 20% found just once. The sequencing input was blood. Every receptor here comes from a man between 18 and 29 years old with Graves' hyperthyroidism.

This clonotype has a count of ten or more. The CDR3 nucleotides read TGTGCCAGCAGTGAAGTGGCGGGAGGCCGGGATACGCAGTATTTT. It specifies CASSEVAGGRDTQYF. This rearrangement joins TRBV6-1 to TRBJ2-3; 8 nucleotides match TRBD2. With 1 base clipped from V and 6 bases from J, the junction kept 6 bases outside the gene matches. This CDR3 comprises 15 residues. CDR1 is MNHNS and CDR2 is SASEGT in the germline V gene.

This clonotype appeared many times. This rearrangement joins TRBV28 to TRBJ1-4; D is unresolved. V was shortened by 10 bases and J by 8 bases, with 17 bases between the two germline ends. The CDR3 has 13 amino acids. CDR1 is MDHEN, CDR2 SYDVKM, per germline. CDR3 amino acids: CATLSLIPEKLFF. The CDR3 nucleotides read TGTGCCACCCTCTCCCTGATTCCCGAAAAACTGTTTTTT.

The V call is TRBV30, the J call TRBJ2-5; TRBD2 agrees at 7 bases. This CDR3 has 14 amino acids. V lost 1 base to trimming and J lost 4 bases; unmatched junction nucleotides: 6. CDR1 is GTSNPN and CDR2 is SVGIG in the germline V gene (reference sequence). The CDR3 DNA sequence: TGTGCCTGGAGTGCCCAGGGCGGGGGAGAGACCCAGTACTTC. This encodes CAWSAQGGGETQYF.

V usage is TRBV24-1 and J usage is TRBJ2-4, with D possibly TRBD1 on 5 matching bases. Germline CDR1 and CDR2: KGHDR and SFDVKD. Between the trimmed V and J ends, which lost 9 bases and 9 bases, there was a span of 20 bases. The CDR3 is made up of 14 amino acids. CDR3 protein: CATLPGPAGFIQYF. DNA for the CDR3: TGTGCCACCCTCCCAGGGCCGGCCGGGTTCATTCAGTACTTC.

Many counts were recorded for this clonotype. The rearrangement joins TRBV2 to TRBJ2-1; D is ambiguous. The CDR3 runs to 13 residues. Trimming left V 8 bases short and J 7 bases short, with 15 bases between. Germline values: CDR1 SNHLY, CDR2 FYNNEI. CDR3 sequence: CASLILRPNEQFF. The CDR3 DNA reads TGTGCCAGCTTAATACTTCGACCAAATGAGCAGTTCTTC.

This clonotype was seen a few times. The chain couples TRBV29-1 to TRBJ2-1; the D call may be TRBD1 or TRBD2 (5 bases each). The CDR3 length is 13 residues. Per germline, CDR1 SQVTM and CDR2 ANQGSEA. V was cut by 7 bases and J by 0 bases, with 10 bases left in between. CDR3 in amino acids: CSARGYSYNEQFF. CDR3 bases: TGCAGCGCACGGGGCTACTCCTACAATGAGCAGTTCTTC.

This clonotype was detected many times. V usage is TRBV11-2 and J usage is TRBJ2-7; D is perhaps TRBD2 (5 bases). Trimming took 3 bases from V and 5 from J, leaving 11 bases between them. This CDR3 comprises 13 residues. Germline assignment: CDR1 SGHAT and CDR2 FQNNGV. CDR3 protein: CASSLRASDEQYF. CDR3 DNA sequence: TGTGCCAGCAGCTTGCGGGCGTCTGACGAGCAGTACTTC.

This clonotype was counted at least ten times. This chain links TRBV3-1 with TRBJ2-2; 10 nucleotides align to TRBD2. Trimming removed 2 bases from V and 5 bases from J; junction bases left unmatched: 5. This CDR3 has 16 amino acids. Looked up from germline, CDR1 is LGHDT and CDR2 is YNNKEL (reference sequence). The CDR3: CASSQRLAGVTGELFF. The CDR3 bases are TGTGCCAGCAGCCAACGTCTAGCGGGAGTTACCGGGGAGCTGTTTTTT.

The gene calls are TRBV9 and TRBJ2-3; D is unresolved. Per germline, CDR1 SGDLS and CDR2 YYNGEE. The CDR3 sequence is 13 residues long. Trimming took off 2 bases at V and 4 bases at J, with 8 bases between the two ends. The CDR3 protein is CASSVLAADTQYF. For the CDR3, the DNA is TGTGCCAGCAGCGTCCTGGCGGCAGATACGCAGTATTTT.

In its sample, this clonotype was seen many times. This chain connects TRBV7-9 to TRBJ2-3, with TRBD1 identical over 7 bases. Germline V CDR1 and CDR2: SEHNR, FQNEAQ (reference sequence). The CDR3 length is 15 residues. The V segment lost 1 base and the J segment 5 bases; nucleotides outside the gene matches: 6. The CDR3 loop reads CASSLVQGPRDTQYF. The CDR3 DNA reads TGTGCCAGCAGCTTAGTACAGGGGCCTCGAGATACGCAGTATTTT.

This clonotype was detected many times. V usage is TRBV30 and J usage is TRBJ1-1; 7 nucleotides match TRBD1. The CDR3 is 15 residues long. Germline CDR1 and CDR2: GTSNPN and SVGIG (reference sequence). The ends lost 0 bases at V and 7 bases at J; junction bases unmatched: 11. The CDR3 coding sequence is TGTGCCTGGAGTGTACAGGTGACAGGGTCAAGTGAAGCTTTCTTT. It codes for CAWSVQVTGSSEAFF. Full variable domain (rest looked up from reference TRBV30 and TRBJ1-1): SQTIHQWPATLVQPVGSPLSLECTVEGTSNPNLYWYRQAAGRGLQLLFYSVGIGQISSEVPQNLSASRPQDRQFILSSKKLLLSDSGFYLCAWSVQVTGSSEAFFGQGTRLTVV.